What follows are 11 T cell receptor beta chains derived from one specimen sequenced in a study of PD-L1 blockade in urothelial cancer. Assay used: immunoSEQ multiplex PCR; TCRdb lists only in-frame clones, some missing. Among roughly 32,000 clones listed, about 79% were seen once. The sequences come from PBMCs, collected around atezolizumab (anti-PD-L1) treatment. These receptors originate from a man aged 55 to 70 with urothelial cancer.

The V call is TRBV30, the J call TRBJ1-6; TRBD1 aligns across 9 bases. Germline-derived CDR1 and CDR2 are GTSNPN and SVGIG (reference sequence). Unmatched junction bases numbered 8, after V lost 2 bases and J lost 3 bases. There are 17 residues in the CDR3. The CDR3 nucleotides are TGTGCCTGGAGTAAACGTTCGGGACAGGGCTATAATTCACCCCTCCACTTT. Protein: CAWSKRSGQGYNSPLHF.

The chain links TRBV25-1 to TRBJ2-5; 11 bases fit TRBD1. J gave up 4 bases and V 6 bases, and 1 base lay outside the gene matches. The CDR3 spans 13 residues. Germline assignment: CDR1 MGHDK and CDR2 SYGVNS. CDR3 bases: TGTGCCAGCAGGGGGACAGGGGGAGAGACCCAGTACTTC. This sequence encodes CASRGTGGETQYF.

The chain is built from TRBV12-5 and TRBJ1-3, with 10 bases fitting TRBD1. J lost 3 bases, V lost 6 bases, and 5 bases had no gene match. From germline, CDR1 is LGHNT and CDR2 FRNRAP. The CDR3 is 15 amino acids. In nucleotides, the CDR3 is TGTGCTAGTGGCCCTGACAGGGGGCTTGGAAACACCATATATTTT. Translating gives CASGPDRGLGNTIYF.

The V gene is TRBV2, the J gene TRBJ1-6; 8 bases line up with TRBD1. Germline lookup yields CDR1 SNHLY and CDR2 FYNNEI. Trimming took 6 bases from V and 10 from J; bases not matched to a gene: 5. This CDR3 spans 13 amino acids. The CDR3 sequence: CASRAGGGSPLHF. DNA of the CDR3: TGTGCCAGCAGGGCAGGGGGCGGGTCACCCCTCCACTTT.

DNA for the CDR3: TGCGCCAGCAGCTCGGGACTAGCGGGAGTAAGCTCCTACGAGCAGTACTTC. Translation gives CASSSGLAGVSSYEQYF. This chain uses TRBV5-1 with TRBJ2-7; TRBD2 agrees at 14 bases. Germline assignment: CDR1 SGHRS and CDR2 YFSETQ. With V trimmed by 3 bases and J by 0 bases, 5 bases remained unmatched. CDR3 size: 17 residues.

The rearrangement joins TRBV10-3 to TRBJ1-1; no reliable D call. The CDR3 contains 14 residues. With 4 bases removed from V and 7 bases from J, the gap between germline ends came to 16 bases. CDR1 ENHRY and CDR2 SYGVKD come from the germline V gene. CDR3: CAISVVPFDSEAFF. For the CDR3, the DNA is TGTGCCATCAGTGTGGTGCCCTTTGATAGTGAAGCTTTCTTT.

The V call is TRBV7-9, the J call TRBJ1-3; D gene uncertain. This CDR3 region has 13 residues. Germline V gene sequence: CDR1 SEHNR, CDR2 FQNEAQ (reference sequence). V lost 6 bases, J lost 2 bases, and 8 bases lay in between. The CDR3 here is CASRSGAGNTIYF. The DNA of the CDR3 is TGTGCCAGCAGGTCCGGAGCTGGAAACACCATATATTTT. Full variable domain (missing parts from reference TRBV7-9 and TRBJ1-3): DTGVSQNPRHKITKRGQNVTFRCDPISEHNRLYWYRQTLGQGPEFLTYFQNEAQLEKSRLLSDRFSAERPKGSFSTLEIQRTEQGDSAMYLCASRSGAGNTIYFGEGSWLTVV.

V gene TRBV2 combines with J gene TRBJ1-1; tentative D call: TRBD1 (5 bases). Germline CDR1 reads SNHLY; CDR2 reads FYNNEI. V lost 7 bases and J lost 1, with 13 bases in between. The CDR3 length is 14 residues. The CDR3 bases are TGTGCCAGCACCAAAAACCAGGGGAACACTGAAGCTTTCTTT. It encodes CASTKNQGNTEAFF.

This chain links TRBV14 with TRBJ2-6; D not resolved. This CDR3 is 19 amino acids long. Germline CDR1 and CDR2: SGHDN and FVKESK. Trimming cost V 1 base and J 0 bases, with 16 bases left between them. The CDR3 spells CASSQVGLGTLSGANVLTF. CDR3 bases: TGTGCCAGCAGCCAAGTAGGTCTAGGCACACTCTCTGGGGCCAACGTCCTGACTTTC.

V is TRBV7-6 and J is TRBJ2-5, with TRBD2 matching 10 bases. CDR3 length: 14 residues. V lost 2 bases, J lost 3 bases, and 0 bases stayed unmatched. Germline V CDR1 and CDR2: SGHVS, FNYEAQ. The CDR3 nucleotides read TGTGCCAGCAGCTTACTAGCGGGAGAAGAGACCCAGTACTTC. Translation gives CASSLLAGEETQYF.

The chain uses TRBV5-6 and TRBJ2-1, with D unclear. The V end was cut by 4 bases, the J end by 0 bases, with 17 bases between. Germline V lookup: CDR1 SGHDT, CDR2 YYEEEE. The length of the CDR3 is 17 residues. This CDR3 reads CASSPLGTESSYNEQFF. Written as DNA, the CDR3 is TGTGCCAGCAGCCCGCTAGGAACGGAAAGCTCCTACAATGAGCAGTTCTTC.